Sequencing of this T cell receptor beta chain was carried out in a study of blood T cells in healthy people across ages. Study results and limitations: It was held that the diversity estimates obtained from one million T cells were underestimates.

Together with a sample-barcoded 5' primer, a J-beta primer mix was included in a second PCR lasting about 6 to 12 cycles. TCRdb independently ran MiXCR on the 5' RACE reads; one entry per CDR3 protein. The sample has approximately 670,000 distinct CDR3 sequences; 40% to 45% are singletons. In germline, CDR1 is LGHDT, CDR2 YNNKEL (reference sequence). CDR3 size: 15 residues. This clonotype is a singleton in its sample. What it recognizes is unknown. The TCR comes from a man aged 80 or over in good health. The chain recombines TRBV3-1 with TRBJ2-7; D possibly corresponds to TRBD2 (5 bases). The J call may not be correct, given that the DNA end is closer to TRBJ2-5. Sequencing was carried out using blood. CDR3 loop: CASSQVMGVKETQYF. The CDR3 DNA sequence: TGTGCCAGCAGCCAAGTAATGGGAGTCAAGGAGACCCAGTACTTC.